This T cell receptor beta chain was observed in a study of blood T cell repertoires in COVID-19. Across the whole study: Whether acute or convalescent, the COVID-19 samples came from the United States, Italy and Spain. T cells, B-cell-depleted T cells, or PBMCs provided the cDNA or gDNA that served as material.

How the authors handled the data: Amplification of reference gene primers provided the estimated nucleated cell counts. Only in-frame clones appear in the TCRdb table, and some are missing; sequencing was by immunoSEQ multiplex PCR. D and trimming come from the DNA, and the V and J calls and clone size come from that table. The sample carries about 320,000 clones, roughly 90% recorded once. Germline V lookup: CDR1 KGHSH, CDR2 LQKENI. Germline trimming cut 6 bases from V and 5 bases from J; bases unmatched to any gene: 6. CDR3 length: 15 amino acids. Source material: peripheral blood. This receptor was taken from a man aged 18-30 years who had recovered from COVID-19. The J gene is TRBJ2-1, the V gene TRBV18; 11 bases line up with TRBD2. CDR3 in DNA: TGTGCCAGCTCCCTGACTAGCGGGGTGAACAATGAGCAGTTCTTC. Amino acids: CASSLTSGVNNEQFF.